A selection of T cell receptor beta chains follows, all from one sample in a study of blood T cell repertoires in COVID-19. The repertoire was sequenced with immunoSEQ multiplex PCR; TCRdb's copy has only in-frame clones and lacks some. The sample has about 300,000 clones, about 82% seen once. Sequencing was carried out using peripheral blood. These receptors were taken from a woman between 50 and 59 years old with acute or convalescent COVID-19. Both conserved end residues are part of each CDR3. Fields, in order: CDR3 length, V gene, D gene, J gene, clone size, CDR3 protein, CDR3 DNA. D genes are given only for firm matches. Rows may omit the clone size; those that give it use once, few, many or a size class.

15	TRBV4-1	TRBD1	TRBJ2-1	-	CASSQAGTAYNEQFF	TGCGCCAGCAGCCAAGCCGGGACAGCATACAATGAGCAGTTCTTC
14	TRBV5-1	-	TRBJ2-2	-	CASSLRSNTGELFF	TGCGCCAGCAGCTTGCGGTCTAACACCGGGGAGCTGTTTTTT
15	TRBV19	TRBD1	TRBJ1-3	-	CASSIRKGQRNTIYF	TGTGCCAGTAGTATCCGAAAGGGACAGCGAAACACCATATATTTT
16	TRBV7-2	-	TRBJ2-1	once	CASSLVAGSSYNEQFF	TGTGCCAGCAGCTTAGTTGCGGGTAGCTCCTACAATGAGCAGTTCTTC
15	TRBV18	-	TRBJ1-5	once	CASSPSAGWDQPQHF	TGTGCCAGCTCACCATCGGCAGGATGGGATCAGCCCCAGCATTTT
19	TRBV24-1	TRBD2	TRBJ2-3	-	CATSDLTSGGEGGTDTQYF	TGTGCCACCAGTGACTTGACTAGCGGAGGGGAGGGGGGCACAGATACGCAGTATTTT
13	TRBV6-5	-	TRBJ1-1	-	CASSYEGGAEAFF	TGTGCCAGCAGTTACGAAGGGGGTGCTGAAGCTTTCTTT
16	TRBV18	TRBD2	TRBJ2-3	-	CASSPRQAGGTDTQYF	TGTGCCAGCTCACCACGACAAGCGGGAGGTACAGATACGCAGTATTTT
14	TRBV19	TRBD2	TRBJ2-3	-	CASHLAGKTDTQYF	TGTGCCAGTCATCTAGCGGGGAAGACAGATACGCAGTATTTT
17	TRBV27	-	TRBJ2-5	-	CASSSYTGPGSQETQYF	TGTGCCAGCAGTTCGTATACAGGGCCCGGTTCCCAAGAGACCCAGTACTTC
16	TRBV3-1/TRBV3-2	-	TRBJ2-3	once	CASSQTPPAGGSPQYF	TGTGCCAGCAGCCAAACCCCTCCTGCAGGAGGGTCACCGCAGTATTTT
16	TRBV10-3	-	TRBJ2-2	-	CAIPGGSVANTGELFF	TGTGCCATCCCTGGAGGGTCGGTCGCGAACACCGGGGAGCTGTTTTTT
15	TRBV11-3	TRBD1	TRBJ1-1	once	CASSLGTGSETEAFF	TGTGCCAGCAGCTTGGGGACAGGGTCAGAAACTGAAGCTTTCTTT
15	TRBV6-2/TRBV6-3	TRBD1	TRBJ2-1	-	CASSPRDRAYNEQFF	TGTGCCAGCAGCCCCCGGGACAGGGCTTACAATGAGCAGTTCTTC
17	TRBV27	TRBD1	TRBJ2-1	-	CASSLRTGGLVYNEQFF	TGTGCCAGCAGTCTCCGGACAGGGGGATTGGTCTACAATGAGCAGTTCTTC
16	TRBV4-3	TRBD1	TRBJ1-4	-	CASSLGQGAPNEKLFF	TGCGCCAGCAGCCTGGGACAGGGGGCTCCTAATGAAAAACTGTTTTTT
17	TRBV5-4	TRBD2	TRBJ2-3	-	CASSLGLAGGGPDTQYF	TGTGCCAGCAGCTTGGGGCTAGCGGGAGGTGGTCCAGATACGCAGTATTTT
15	TRBV9	TRBD1	TRBJ2-2	-	CASSVGTGGEGELFF	TGTGCCAGCAGCGTGGGGACAGGGGGCGAAGGGGAGCTGTTTTTT
17	TRBV28	-	TRBJ2-6	-	CASSFVQGFSGANVLTF	TGTGCCAGCAGTTTTGTACAGGGCTTCTCTGGGGCCAACGTCCTGACTTTC
12	TRBV10-2	-	TRBJ2-7	-	CASGEGGYEQYF	TGCGCCAGCGGGGAAGGGGGCTACGAGCAGTACTTC
13	TRBV27	-	TRBJ2-7	-	CASSPAYPIEQYF	TGTGCCAGCAGCCCTGCCTACCCCATCGAGCAGTACTTC
14	TRBV7-9	-	TRBJ2-3	few	CASSSASSTDTQYF	TGTGCCAGCAGCTCTGCTAGTTCCACAGATACGCAGTATTTT
16	TRBV24-1	TRBD2	TRBJ2-7	-	CATSPGGIAGAYEQYF	TGTGCCACCAGCCCCGGAGGTATTGCGGGAGCTTACGAGCAGTACTTC
11	TRBV12-3/TRBV12-4	TRBD1	TRBJ1-1	-	CATGQGTEAFF	TGTGCCACCGGACAGGGTACCGAAGCTTTCTTT
17	TRBV28	TRBD1	TRBJ2-7	-	CASSLDLTGAVDYEQYF	TGTGCCAGCAGTTTGGACCTCACAGGGGCGGTCGACTACGAGCAGTACTTC
13	TRBV5-1	TRBD2	TRBJ2-3	-	CASSLDAGGTQYF	TGCGCCAGCAGCTTGGATGCGGGGGGTACGCAGTATTTT
15	TRBV6-6	TRBD1	TRBJ1-4	-	CASSTYRGQNEKLFF	TGTGCCAGCAGTACCTACAGGGGGCAGAATGAAAAACTGTTTTTT
13	TRBV28	TRBD2	TRBJ2-7	-	CASRLAGVYEQYF	TGTGCCAGCAGACTAGCGGGAGTCTACGAGCAGTACTTC
14	TRBV7-8	TRBD2	TRBJ2-3	once	CASSLTSGTDTQYF	TGTGCCAGCAGCCTGACTAGCGGCACAGATACGCAGTATTTT
15	TRBV28	-	TRBJ1-3	-	CASSPLPGTGNTIYF	TGTGCCAGCAGTCCACTCCCGGGAACTGGAAACACCATATATTTT
16	TRBV4-2	TRBD1	TRBJ1-2	-	CASSQGARQGVYGYTF	TGTGCCAGCAGCCAAGGAGCGAGACAGGGTGTCTATGGCTACACCTTC
14	TRBV2	-	TRBJ2-7	-	CASVPGTATSEQYF	TGTGCCAGCGTCCCCGGGACTGCGACTAGCGAGCAGTACTTC
14	TRBV6-2/TRBV6-3	TRBD1	TRBJ2-7	-	CASSYGRGRYEQYF	TGTGCCAGCAGTTACGGCAGGGGGCGGTACGAGCAGTACTTC
16	TRBV19	-	TRBJ1-5	-	CASSFRHQASNQPQHF	TGTGCCAGTAGTTTCAGACACCAGGCTAGCAATCAGCCCCAGCATTTT
17	TRBV10-3	TRBD1	TRBJ1-1	-	CAISETTPRQGYTEAFF	TGTGCCATCAGTGAGACCACCCCCCGACAGGGGTACACTGAAGCTTTCTTT
16	TRBV18	TRBD2	TRBJ2-7	once	CASSPTSANSPYEQYF	TGTGCCAGCTCACCAACTAGCGCTAACTCCCCCTACGAGCAGTACTTC
16	TRBV24-1	-	TRBJ1-4	-	CATSDLQGPPNEKLFF	TGTGCCACCAGTGATTTGCAGGGTCCCCCTAATGAAAAACTGTTTTTT
15	TRBV7-9	TRBD2	TRBJ2-7	-	CASSRLAGVTYEQYF	TGTGCCAGCAGCCGACTAGCGGGAGTAACCTACGAGCAGTACTTC
15	TRBV6-4	-	TRBJ2-1	-	CASSDAIGAVDEQFF	TGTGCCAGCAGTGATGCTATTGGGGCGGTCGATGAGCAGTTCTTC
16	TRBV27	TRBD1	TRBJ1-1	-	CASRRSRGQENTEAFF	TGTGCCAGCAGGAGATCCAGGGGGCAAGAGAACACTGAAGCTTTCTTT
17	TRBV27	TRBD2	TRBJ2-5	-	CASSRPGTSGYQETQYF	TGTGCCAGCAGCCGACCCGGGACTAGCGGGTACCAAGAGACCCAGTACTTC
15	TRBV6-5	-	TRBJ2-2	-	CASSSTGINTGELFF	TGTGCCAGCAGTTCTACCGGGATAAACACCGGGGAGCTGTTTTTT
14	TRBV6-4	-	TRBJ1-1	-	CASKQGTQNTEAFF	TGTGCCAGCAAACAAGGGACTCAGAACACTGAAGCTTTCTTT
15	TRBV19	-	TRBJ1-1	-	CASSVPGLGNTEAFF	TGTGCCAGTAGTGTCCCGGGACTGGGGAACACTGAAGCTTTCTTT
17	TRBV27	-	TRBJ2-2	-	CASSLSLEGVNTGELFF	TGTGCCAGCAGTTTAAGTCTGGAGGGAGTTAACACCGGGGAGCTGTTTTTT
14	TRBV2	-	TRBJ2-3	-	CASRGSASTDTQYF	TGTGCCAGCAGGGGGAGCGCTAGCACAGATACGCAGTATTTT
15	TRBV2	TRBD2	TRBJ2-7	once	CASRVLAGGPYEQYF	TGTGCCAGCAGGGTTCTAGCGGGAGGGCCCTACGAGCAGTACTTC
16	TRBV25-1	TRBD2	TRBJ2-1	-	CASSDGGRRVSNEQFF	TGTGCCAGCAGTGATGGCGGGAGAAGGGTGAGCAATGAGCAGTTCTTC
14	TRBV28	TRBD1	TRBJ1-2	-	CASSLSSRGLGYTF	TGTGCCAGCAGTTTATCTTCCAGGGGGCTTGGCTACACCTTC
14	TRBV28	-	TRBJ1-5	-	CASRSSFSNQPQHF	TGTGCCAGCAGATCGAGCTTTAGCAATCAGCCCCAGCATTTT
13	TRBV7-6	-	TRBJ2-2	once	CASSLDRNGELFF	TGTGCCAGCAGCTTAGACAGAAACGGGGAGCTGTTTTTT
15	TRBV2	TRBD1	TRBJ2-1	-	CASSDSQGAYNEQFF	TGTGCCAGCAGTGACTCCCAGGGGGCTTACAATGAGCAGTTCTTC
13	TRBV5-1	-	TRBJ2-5	-	CASSLRDQETQYF	TGCGCCAGCAGCCTTAGAGACCAAGAGACCCAGTACTTC
13	TRBV2	-	TRBJ1-6	-	CASSRSYNSPLHF	TGTGCCAGCAGTCGGTCCTATAATTCACCCCTCCACTTT
14	TRBV6-5	TRBD2	TRBJ2-1	-	CATTGGRVVGEQFF	TGTGCCACCACGGGTGGGAGGGTCGTCGGTGAGCAGTTCTTC
13	TRBV7-6	-	TRBJ1-4	-	CASSLVQSEKLFF	TGTGCCAGCAGCTTAGTTCAATCTGAAAAACTGTTTTTT
15	TRBV4-1	-	TRBJ1-5	-	CASSQAAGGNQPQHF	TGCGCCAGCAGCCAAGCGGCAGGGGGCAATCAGCCCCAGCATTTT